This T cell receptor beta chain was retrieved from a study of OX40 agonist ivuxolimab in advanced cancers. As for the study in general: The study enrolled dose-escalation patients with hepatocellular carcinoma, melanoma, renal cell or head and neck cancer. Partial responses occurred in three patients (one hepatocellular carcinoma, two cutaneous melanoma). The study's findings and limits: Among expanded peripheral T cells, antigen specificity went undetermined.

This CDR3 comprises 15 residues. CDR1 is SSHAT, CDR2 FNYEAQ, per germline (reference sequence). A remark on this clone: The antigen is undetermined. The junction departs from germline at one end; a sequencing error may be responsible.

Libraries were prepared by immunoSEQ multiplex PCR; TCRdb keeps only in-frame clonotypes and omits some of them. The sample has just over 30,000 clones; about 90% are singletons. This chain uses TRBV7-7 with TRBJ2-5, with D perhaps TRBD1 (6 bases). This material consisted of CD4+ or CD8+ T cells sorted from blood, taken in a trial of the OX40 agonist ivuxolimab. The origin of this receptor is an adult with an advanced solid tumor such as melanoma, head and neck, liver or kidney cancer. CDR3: CASSLEQGIGETQYF. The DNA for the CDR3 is TGTGCTAGCAGCTTAGAGCAGGGGATAGGAGAGACCCAGTACTTC.